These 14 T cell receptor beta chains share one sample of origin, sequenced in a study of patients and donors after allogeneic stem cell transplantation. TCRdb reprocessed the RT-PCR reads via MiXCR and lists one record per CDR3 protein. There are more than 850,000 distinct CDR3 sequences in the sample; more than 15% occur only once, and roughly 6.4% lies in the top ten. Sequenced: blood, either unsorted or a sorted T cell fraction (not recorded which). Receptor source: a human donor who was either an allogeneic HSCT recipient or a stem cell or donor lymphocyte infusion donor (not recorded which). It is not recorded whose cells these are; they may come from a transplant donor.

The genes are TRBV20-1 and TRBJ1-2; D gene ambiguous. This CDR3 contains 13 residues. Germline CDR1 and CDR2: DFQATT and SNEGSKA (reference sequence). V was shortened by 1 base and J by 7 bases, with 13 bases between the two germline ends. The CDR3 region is CSARVEGAGGYTF. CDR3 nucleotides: TGCAGTGCTAGAGTTGAAGGAGCCGGTGGCTACACCTTC.

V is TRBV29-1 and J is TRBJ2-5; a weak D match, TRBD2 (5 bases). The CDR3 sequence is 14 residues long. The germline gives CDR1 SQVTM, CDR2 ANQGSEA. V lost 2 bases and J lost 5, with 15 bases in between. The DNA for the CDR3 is TGCAGCGTTGAACTAGCCCTGGGCTCCGAGACCCAGTACTTC. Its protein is CSVELALGSETQYF.

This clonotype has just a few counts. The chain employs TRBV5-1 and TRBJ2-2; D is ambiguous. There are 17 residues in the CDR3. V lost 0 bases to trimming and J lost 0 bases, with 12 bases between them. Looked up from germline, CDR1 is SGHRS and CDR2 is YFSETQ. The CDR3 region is CASSLVVATSNTGELFF. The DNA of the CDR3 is TGCGCCAGCAGCTTGGTAGTTGCCACTTCGAACACCGGGGAGCTGTTTTTT.

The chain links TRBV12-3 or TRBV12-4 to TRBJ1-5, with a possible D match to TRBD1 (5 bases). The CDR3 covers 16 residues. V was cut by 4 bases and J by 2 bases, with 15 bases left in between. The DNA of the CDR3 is TGTGCCAGCAGTTCCGACAAGGGGAAGGGCAATCAGCCCCAGCATTTT. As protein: CASSSDKGKGNQPQHF.

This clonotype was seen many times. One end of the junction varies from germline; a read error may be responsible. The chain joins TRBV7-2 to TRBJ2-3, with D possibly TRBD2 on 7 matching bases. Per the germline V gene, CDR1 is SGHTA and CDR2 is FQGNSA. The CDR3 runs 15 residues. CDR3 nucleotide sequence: TGTGCCAGCAGTTTAGGGGGGGGGCCCACAGATACGCAGTATTTT. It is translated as CASSLGGGPTDTQYF.

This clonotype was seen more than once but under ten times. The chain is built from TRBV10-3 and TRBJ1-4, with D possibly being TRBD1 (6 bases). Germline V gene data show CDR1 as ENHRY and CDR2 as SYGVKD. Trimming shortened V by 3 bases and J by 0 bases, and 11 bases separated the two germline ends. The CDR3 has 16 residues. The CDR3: CAISDETGATNEKLFF. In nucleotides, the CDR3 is TGTGCCATCAGTGACGAGACAGGAGCAACTAATGAAAAACTGTTTTTT.

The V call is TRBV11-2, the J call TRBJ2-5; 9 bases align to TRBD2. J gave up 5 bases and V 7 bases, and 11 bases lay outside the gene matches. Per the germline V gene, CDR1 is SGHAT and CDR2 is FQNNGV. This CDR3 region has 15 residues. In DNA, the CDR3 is TGTGCCAGCACCCCATCCCCTAGCGGGGTCGAGACCCAGTACTTC. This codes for CASTPSPSGVETQYF.

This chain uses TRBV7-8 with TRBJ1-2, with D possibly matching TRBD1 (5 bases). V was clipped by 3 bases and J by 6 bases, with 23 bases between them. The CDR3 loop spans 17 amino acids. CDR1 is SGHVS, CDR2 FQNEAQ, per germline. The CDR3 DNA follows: TGTGCCAGCAGCTTGTCTATGGCTCGGCCGGGACGGGATGGCTACACCTTC. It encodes CASSLSMARPGRDGYTF.

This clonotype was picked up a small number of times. The CDR3 region has the DNA TGCGCCAGCAGCCAAGAAGCGGCTAACTATGGCTACACCTTC. Translating gives CASSQEAANYGYTF. The J gene is TRBJ1-2, the V gene TRBV4-1, with D unclear. Trimming removed 0 bases at V and 0 bases at J, with 5 bases between. The CDR3 runs to 14 residues. The V gene's germline CDR1 is MGHRA and CDR2 YSYEKL.

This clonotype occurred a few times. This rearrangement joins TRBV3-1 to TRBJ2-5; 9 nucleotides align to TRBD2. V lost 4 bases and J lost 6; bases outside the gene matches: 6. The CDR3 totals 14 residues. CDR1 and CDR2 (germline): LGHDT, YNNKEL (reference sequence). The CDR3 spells CASSRSGGLKTQYF. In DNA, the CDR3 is TGTGCCAGCAGCCGTAGCGGGGGACTAAAGACCCAGTACTTC.

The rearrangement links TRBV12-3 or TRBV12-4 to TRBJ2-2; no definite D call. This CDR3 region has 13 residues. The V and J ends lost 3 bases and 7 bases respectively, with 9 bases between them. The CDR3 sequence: CASSFRFLGELFF. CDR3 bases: TGTGCCAGCAGTTTTAGATTCCTCGGGGAGCTGTTTTTT.

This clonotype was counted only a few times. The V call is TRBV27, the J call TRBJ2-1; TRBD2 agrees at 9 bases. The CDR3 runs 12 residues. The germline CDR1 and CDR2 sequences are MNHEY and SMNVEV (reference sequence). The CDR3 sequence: CASGGLPREQFF. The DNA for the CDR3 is TGTGCAAGCGGGGGGCTCCCCCGGGAGCAGTTCTTC.

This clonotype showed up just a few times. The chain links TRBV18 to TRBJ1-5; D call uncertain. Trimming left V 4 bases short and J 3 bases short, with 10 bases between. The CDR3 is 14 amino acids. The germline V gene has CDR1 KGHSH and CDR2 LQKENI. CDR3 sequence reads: CASSLQAYNQPQHF. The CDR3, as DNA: TGTGCCAGCTCACTGCAGGCATACAATCAGCCCCAGCATTTT. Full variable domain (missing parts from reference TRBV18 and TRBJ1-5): NAGVMQNPRHLVRRRGQEARLRCSPMKGHSHVYWYRQLPEEGLKFMVYLQKENIIDESGMPKERFSAEFPKEGPSILRIQQVVRGDSAAYFCASSLQAYNQPQHFGDGTRLSIL.

The CDR3 DNA is TGTGCCACCAGTGATTTAACGGGGGCTGAGGGCTACACCTTC. Amino acids: CATSDLTGAEGYTF. The chain links TRBV24-1 to TRBJ1-2; TRBD1 might be the D (6 bases). Germline V gene data show CDR1 as KGHDR and CDR2 as SFDVKD. Trimming stripped 1 base from V and 8 bases from J, with 13 bases between. This CDR3 has 14 residues.